A selection of T cell receptor beta chains follows, all from one sample in a study of T cells in Graves' hyperthyroidism and ophthalmopathy. TCRdb reprocessed the multiplex PCR reads with MiXCR, giving one entry per CDR3 protein. Among 700,000 or so distinct CDR3 sequences listed, about a sixth were seen once. Sequencing was performed on blood. These receptors came from a man younger than 35 with Graves' hyperthyroidism. Both conserved end residues are part of each CDR3.

J: TRBJ2-5
V: TRBV7-3
CDR3: CASSSGQGKTQYF

J: TRBJ2-4
V: TRBV11-1
CDR3: CASSLAGLPENIQYF

J: TRBJ2-3
V: TRBV7-9
CDR3: CASSVTGGGPTDTQYF

J: TRBJ1-1
V: TRBV29-1
CDR3: CSVPLGQGTEAFF

J: TRBJ1-1
V: TRBV28
CDR3: CASRNLRNTEAFF

J: TRBJ2-1
V: TRBV28
CDR3: CASSIYGTGKGYNEQFF

J: TRBJ2-1
V: TRBV20-1
CDR3: CSARVAGTSNNEQFF

J: TRBJ2-2
V: TRBV12-3/TRBV12-4
CDR3: CASSGGLAGYGELFF

J: TRBJ1-5
V: TRBV6-2/TRBV6-3
CDR3: CASRPRGLNQPQHF

J: TRBJ2-1
V: TRBV6-1
CDR3: CASKPRGQYNEQFF

J: TRBJ2-7
V: TRBV6-2/TRBV6-3
CDR3: CASSYSYRGNKEQYF

J: TRBJ1-2
V: TRBV28
CDR3: CASSLSVFYGYTF

J: TRBJ1-1
V: TRBV3-1
CDR3: CASSQGLNTEAFF

J: TRBJ2-5
V: TRBV20-1
CDR3: CSARAGTGGRETQYF

J: TRBJ2-1
V: TRBV6-2/TRBV6-3
CDR3: CASSYSRASALSSYNEQFF

J: TRBJ1-1
V: TRBV19
CDR3: CASSKGEGTEAFF

J: TRBJ1-1
V: TRBV24-1
CDR3: CAHTGRRNIDGTEAFF

J: TRBJ1-5
V: TRBV20-1
CDR3: CSARPPVSNQPQHF

J: TRBJ2-7
V: TRBV28
CDR3: CASSLSPRSPYEQYF

J: TRBJ2-5
V: TRBV12-3/TRBV12-4
CDR3: CASSLRPDVEYF

J: TRBJ2-7
V: TRBV11-3
CDR3: CASEDRSYEQYF

J: TRBJ1-1
V: TRBV6-1
CDR3: CAAEGLVDTEAFF

J: TRBJ2-1
V: TRBV30
CDR3: CAWNPTGNEQFF

J: TRBJ2-1
V: TRBV7-3
CDR3: CASSQAAPSSYNEQFF

J: TRBJ1-1
V: TRBV28
CDR3: CASSATDLNTEAFF

J: TRBJ2-2
V: TRBV25-1
CDR3: CASSALGGLAVNTGELFF

J: TRBJ1-1
V: TRBV11-2
CDR3: CASSLVGENTETFF

J: TRBJ1-2
V: TRBV20-1
CDR3: CSARDGRGSNTF

J: TRBJ2-1
V: TRBV6-4
CDR3: CASSSWTSGRTNEQFF

J: TRBJ1-1
V: TRBV29-1
CDR3: CSAGQGNTEAFF

J: TRBJ1-2
V: TRBV18
CDR3: CASSPSGGALYGYTF

J: TRBJ2-1
V: TRBV28
CDR3: CASSFTSFRNSDNEQFF

J: TRBJ1-1
V: TRBV5-1
CDR3: CASSLEAGRTEAFF